This TCR beta chain was captured by sequencing in a study of OX40 agonist ivuxolimab in advanced cancers. The protocol was immunoSEQ multiplex PCR, while the TCRdb copy is restricted to in-frame clones and leaves out a portion. This sample has under 95,000 clones, with more than 70% found just once. Germline assignment: CDR1 GTSNPN and CDR2 SVGIG (reference sequence). V lost 5 bases and J lost 7; bases outside the gene matches: 9. This CDR3 region has 14 residues. Autoimmune disease history or systemic immunosuppression meant exclusion. The chain links TRBV30 to TRBJ2-7; 12 bases line up with TRBD2. This specimen consisted of CD4+ or CD8+ T cells sorted from blood, obtained in a trial of the OX40 agonist ivuxolimab. The sequence came from an adult with an advanced solid tumor such as melanoma, head and neck, liver or kidney cancer. As DNA, the CDR3 is TGTGCCTGGGAACTCCGGACTAGCGGGATGGAGCAGTACTTC. It is translated as CAWELRTSGMEQYF.